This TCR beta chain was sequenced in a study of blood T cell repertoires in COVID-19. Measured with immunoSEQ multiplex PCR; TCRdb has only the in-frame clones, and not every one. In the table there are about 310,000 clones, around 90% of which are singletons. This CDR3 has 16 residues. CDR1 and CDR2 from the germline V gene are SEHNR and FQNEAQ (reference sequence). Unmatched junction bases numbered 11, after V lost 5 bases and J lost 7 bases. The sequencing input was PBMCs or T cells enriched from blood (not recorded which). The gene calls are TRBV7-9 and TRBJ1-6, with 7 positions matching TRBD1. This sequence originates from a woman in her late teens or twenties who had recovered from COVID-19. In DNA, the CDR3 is TGTGCCAGCAGCCCGAGACAGGGTACCGACAATTCACCCCTCCACTTT. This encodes CASSPRQGTDNSPLHF.